This TCR beta chain appears in the sequencing data of a study of response to subunit inactivated influenza vaccine. One entry per CDR3 protein, called by TCRdb with MiXCR from the RT-PCR reads. The top ten clones hold approximately 7.6% of a sample with 600,000 to 700,000 distinct CDR3 sequences, approximately 14% of them seen once. This clonotype was seen more than once but under ten times. V shed 1 base, J shed 9 bases, and the junction held 5 bases outside the gene matches. The CDR3 consists of 14 residues. Germline V gene sequence: CDR1 DFQATT, CDR2 SNEGSKA (reference sequence). The sequencing here drew on PBMCs from blood, taken 14 days before vaccination. This sequence was found in a man between 45 and 60 years old who received an inactivated influenza vaccine. The chain recombines TRBV20-1 with TRBJ2-1; 11 nucleotides line up with TRBD2. The CDR3 bases are TGCAGTGCTAGAGGCCTAGCGGGAGGAACTGAGCAGTTCTTC. Translation: CSARGLAGGTEQFF.